This entry is about one TCR beta chain. The source of the sample is a study of Ad26.COV2.S vaccination and SARS-CoV-2 variants. The sample's treatment: approximately 18 received Ad26.COV2.S at low or high dose, single or two shots; roughly five received placebo; per-sample allocation not given. Sampling was performed 63 days after the first vaccine or placebo injection. It was an adult aged 18-55 years in Boston who was the donor. V lost 6 bases, J lost 1 base, and 9 bases lay in between. Germline V gene data show CDR1 as MNHEY and CDR2 as SMNVEV (reference sequence). CDR3 length: 13 amino acids. Method: immunoSEQ multiplex PCR; TCRdb's copy keeps in-frame clones and lacks some. The sample has fewer than 600,000 clones; approximately 90% are singletons.

The receptor's source is a person between 18 and 65 years old who received the Ad26.COV2.S COVID-19 vaccine or a placebo. The chain uses TRBV27 and TRBJ2-5; maybe TRBD1 (6 bases). The sample was peripheral blood, taken in a trial of Ad26.COV2.S vaccine versus placebo. CDR3: CASRDSLQETQYF. The DNA for the CDR3 is TGTGCCAGCAGGGACAGTCTCCAAGAGACCCAGTACTTC.